The clone carrying this T cell receptor (beta chain) was seen a handful of times. What it binds is unknown. This sample is part of a study of T-cell memory formation after mild COVID-19. On the study more broadly: Clustering of TCRs was largely donor specific.

The CDR3 is 16 residues long. Germline loops: CDR1 LNHDA, CDR2 SQIVND (reference sequence). V lost 6 bases, J lost 3 bases, and 20 bases lay in between. Study-wide results and limits: Memory from before infection featured some responding clones, which suggests cross-reactive memory joined. Later expanders leaned CD4+, whereas day 15 to 85 contracting clones were balanced CD4/CD8. Contracting CD4+ clones sat mainly in CM and EM; CD8+ in EMRA.

One entry per CDR3 protein, called by TCRdb with MiXCR from the 5' RACE reads. The sample yields about 560,000 distinct CDR3 sequences, 17% seen once. The chain joins TRBV19 to TRBJ1-2; possible D gene TRBD1, 6 bases. This sequence was found in an adult woman who had mild COVID-19 (a few samples of this study predate the infection). Cell type and time point are not known. Sample: PBMCs or a T cell subset sorted from them (not recorded which). The DNA of the CDR3 is TGTGCCAGTAGCCCGCCGGCCGGACAGACCTACTATGGCTACACCTTC. Translation: CASSPPAGQTYYGYTF. Variable domain in full (rest from reference TRBV19 and TRBJ1-2): DGGITQSPKYLFRKEGQNVTLSCEQNLNHDAMYWYRQDPGQGLRLIYYSQIVNDFQKGDIAEGYSVSREKKESFPLTVTSAQKNPTAFYLCASSPPAGQTYYGYTFGSGTRLTVV.